This T cell receptor (beta chain) was observed in a study of graft-versus-host responses after intestinal transplantation. A word on this clone: The antigen remains unidentified.

Libraries were prepared by immunoSEQ multiplex PCR; TCRdb keeps only in-frame clonotypes and omits some of them. The data show about 70,000 clones, 90% seen once. Whole-study findings and limits: Association was observed between peak circulating GvH clone levels and early post-transplant HvG declines. Patients with graft-donor T cell macrochimerism had high graft-versus-host to host-versus-graft clonal ratios in allografts.

The germline CDR1 and CDR2 sequences are MNHEY and SVGAGI. V dropped 2 bases and J dropped 6 bases, with 10 bases sitting between them. The CDR3 is 13 residues long. The genes are TRBV6-5 and TRBJ1-2; the D is unclear. The sample consisted of unstimulated CD8+ T cells sorted from spleen or lymph node cells, taken before transplant. The source of this sequence is a human donor who was the organ donor for an intestinal transplant. DNA for the CDR3: TGTGCCAGCAGTTACCTAGGTCCCGATGGCTACACCTTC. Amino acids: CASSYLGPDGYTF.